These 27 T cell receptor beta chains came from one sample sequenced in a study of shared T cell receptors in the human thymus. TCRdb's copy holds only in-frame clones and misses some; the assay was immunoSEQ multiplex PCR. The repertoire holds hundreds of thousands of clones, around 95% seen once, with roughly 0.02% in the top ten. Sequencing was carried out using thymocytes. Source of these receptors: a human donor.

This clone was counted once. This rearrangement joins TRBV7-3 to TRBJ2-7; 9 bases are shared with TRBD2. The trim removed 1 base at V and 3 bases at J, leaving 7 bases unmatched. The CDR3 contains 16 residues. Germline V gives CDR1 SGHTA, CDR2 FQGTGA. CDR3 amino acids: CASSLRGGAGGYEQYF. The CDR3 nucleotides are TGTGCCAGCAGCTTAAGGGGAGGAGCGGGGGGCTACGAGCAGTACTTC.

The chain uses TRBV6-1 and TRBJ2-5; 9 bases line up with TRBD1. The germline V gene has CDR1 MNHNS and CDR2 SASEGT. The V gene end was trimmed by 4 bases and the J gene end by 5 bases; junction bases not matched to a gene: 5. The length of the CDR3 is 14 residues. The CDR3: CASSVGTGKETQYF. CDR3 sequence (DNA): TGTGCCAGCAGTGTGGGGACAGGGAAGGAGACCCAGTACTTC.

CDR3 in amino acids: CASRIRGGTEAFF. DNA for the CDR3: TGTGCCAGCAGAATCCGGGGGGGCACTGAAGCTTTCTTT. The chain employs TRBV27 and TRBJ1-1, with D possibly being TRBD1 (5 bases). The CDR3 covers 13 residues. V was trimmed by 6 bases and J by 4 bases, leaving 12 bases between them. Per the germline V gene, CDR1 is MNHEY and CDR2 is SMNVEV (reference sequence).

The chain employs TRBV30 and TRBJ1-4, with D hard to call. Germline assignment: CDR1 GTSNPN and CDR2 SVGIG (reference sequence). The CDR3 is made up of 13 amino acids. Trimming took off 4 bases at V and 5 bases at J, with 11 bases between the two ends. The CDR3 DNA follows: TGTGCCTGGACTAAGGGAGGGAATGAAAAACTGTTTTTT. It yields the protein CAWTKGGNEKLFF.

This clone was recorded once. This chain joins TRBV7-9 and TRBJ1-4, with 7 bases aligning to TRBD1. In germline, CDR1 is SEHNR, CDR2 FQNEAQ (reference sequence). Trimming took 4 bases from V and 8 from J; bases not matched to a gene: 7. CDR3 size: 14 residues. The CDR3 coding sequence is TGTGCCAGCAGCTCGACAGGGTGGAACGAAAAACTGTTTTTT. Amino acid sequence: CASSSTGWNEKLFF. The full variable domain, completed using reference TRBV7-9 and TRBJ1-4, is DTGVSQNPRHKITKRGQNVTFRCDPISEHNRLYWYRQTLGQGPEFLTYFQNEAQLEKSRLLSDRFSAERPKGSFSTLEIQRTEQGDSAMYLCASSSTGWNEKLFFGSGTQLSVL.

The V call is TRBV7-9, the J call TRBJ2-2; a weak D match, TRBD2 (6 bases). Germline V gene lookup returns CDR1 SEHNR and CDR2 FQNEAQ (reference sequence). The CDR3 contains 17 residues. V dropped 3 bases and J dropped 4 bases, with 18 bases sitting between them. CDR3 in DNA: TGTGCCAGCAGCTTTTTTCTTAGGGAGGTTGGCACCGGGGAGCTGTTTTTT. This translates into CASSFFLREVGTGELFF.

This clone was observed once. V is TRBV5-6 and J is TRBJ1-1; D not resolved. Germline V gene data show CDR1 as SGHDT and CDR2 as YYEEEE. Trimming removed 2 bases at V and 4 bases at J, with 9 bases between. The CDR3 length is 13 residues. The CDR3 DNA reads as TGTGCCAGCAGCTTACTAAGTGGCACTGAAGCTTTCTTT. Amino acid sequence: CASSLLSGTEAFF. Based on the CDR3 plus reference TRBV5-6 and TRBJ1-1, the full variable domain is DAGVTQSPTHLIKTRGQQVTLRCSPKSGHDTVSWYQQALGQGPQFIFQYYEEEERQRGNFPDRFSGHQFPNYSSELNVNALLLGDSALYLCASSLLSGTEAFFGQGTRLTVV.

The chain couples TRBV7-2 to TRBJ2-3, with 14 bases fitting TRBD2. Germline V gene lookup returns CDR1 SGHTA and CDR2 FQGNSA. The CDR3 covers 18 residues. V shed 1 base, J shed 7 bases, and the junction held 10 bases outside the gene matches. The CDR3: CASSLEGLAGVFPYTQYF. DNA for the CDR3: TGTGCCAGCAGCTTAGAGGGACTAGCGGGAGTCTTCCCCTATACGCAGTATTTT. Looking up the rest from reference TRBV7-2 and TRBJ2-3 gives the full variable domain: GAGVSQSPSNKVTEKGKDVELRCDPISGHTALYWYRQSLGQGLEFLIYFQGNSAPDKSGLPSDRFSAERTGGSVSTLTIQRTQQEDSAVYLCASSLEGLAGVFPYTQYFGPGTRLTVL.

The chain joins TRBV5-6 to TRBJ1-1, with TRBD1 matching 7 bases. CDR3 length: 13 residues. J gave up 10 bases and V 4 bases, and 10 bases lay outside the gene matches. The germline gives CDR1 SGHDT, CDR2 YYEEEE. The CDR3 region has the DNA TGTGCCAGCAGCCCTACAGGGGAGACAGGAGCTTTCTTT. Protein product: CASSPTGETGAFF.

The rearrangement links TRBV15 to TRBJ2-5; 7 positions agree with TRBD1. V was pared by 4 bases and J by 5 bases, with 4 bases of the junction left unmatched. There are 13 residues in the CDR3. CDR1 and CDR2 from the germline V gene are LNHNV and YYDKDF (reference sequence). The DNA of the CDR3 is TGTGCCACCAGCATCAGGGGGTTGGAGACCCAGTACTTC. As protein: CATSIRGLETQYF.

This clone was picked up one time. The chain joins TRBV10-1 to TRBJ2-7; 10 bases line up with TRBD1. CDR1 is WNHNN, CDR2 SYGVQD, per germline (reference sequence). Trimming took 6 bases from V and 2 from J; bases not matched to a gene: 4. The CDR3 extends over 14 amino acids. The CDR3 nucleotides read TGCGCCAGCAGGGGGACAGGGGAAACCTACGAGCAGTACTTC. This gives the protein CASRGTGETYEQYF.

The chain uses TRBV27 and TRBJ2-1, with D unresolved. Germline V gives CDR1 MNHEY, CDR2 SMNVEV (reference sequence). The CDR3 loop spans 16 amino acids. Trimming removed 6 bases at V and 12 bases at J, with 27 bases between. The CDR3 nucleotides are TGTGCCAGCAGGGTAATGGCCAACAGATTAAGTTCTGGGCAGTTCTTC. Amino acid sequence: CASRVMANRLSSGQFF.

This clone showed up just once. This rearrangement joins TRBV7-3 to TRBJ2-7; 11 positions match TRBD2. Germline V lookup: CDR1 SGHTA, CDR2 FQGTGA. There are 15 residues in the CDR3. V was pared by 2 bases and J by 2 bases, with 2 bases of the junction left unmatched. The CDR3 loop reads CASSLRLAGPYEQYF. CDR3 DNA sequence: TGTGCCAGCAGCTTACGACTAGCGGGACCCTACGAGCAGTACTTC.

For the CDR3, the DNA is TGTGCCAGCAGCTACGACTACCCTACCGGGTATGAGCAGTTCTTC. It is translated as CASSYDYPTGYEQFF. The V gene is TRBV4-2, the J gene TRBJ2-1; maybe TRBD2 (5 bases). Trimming took 5 bases from V and 8 from J, leaving 19 bases between them. The CDR3 sequence is 15 residues long. Per the germline V gene, CDR1 is LGHNA and CDR2 is YNFKEQ.

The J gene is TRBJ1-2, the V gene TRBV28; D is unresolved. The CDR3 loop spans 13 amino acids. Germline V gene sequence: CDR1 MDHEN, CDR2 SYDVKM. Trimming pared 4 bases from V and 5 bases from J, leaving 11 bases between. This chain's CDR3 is CASSSDRAYGYTF. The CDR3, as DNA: TGTGCCAGCAGTTCGGACCGCGCGTATGGCTACACCTTC.

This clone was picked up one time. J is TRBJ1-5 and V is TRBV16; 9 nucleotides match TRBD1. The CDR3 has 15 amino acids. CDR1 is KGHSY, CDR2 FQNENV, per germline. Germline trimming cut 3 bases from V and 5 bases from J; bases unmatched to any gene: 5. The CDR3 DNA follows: TGTGCCAGCAGCCACCCGGGACAGGGTCATCAGCCCCAGCATTTT. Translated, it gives CASSHPGQGHQPQHF.

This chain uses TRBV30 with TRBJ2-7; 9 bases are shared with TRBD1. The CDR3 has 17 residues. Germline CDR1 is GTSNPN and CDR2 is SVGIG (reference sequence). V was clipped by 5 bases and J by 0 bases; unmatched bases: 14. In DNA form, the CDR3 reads TGTGCCTGGCAACAGGGGGCCGGTGAGGTCCCCTCCTACGAGCAGTACTTC. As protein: CAWQQGAGEVPSYEQYF.

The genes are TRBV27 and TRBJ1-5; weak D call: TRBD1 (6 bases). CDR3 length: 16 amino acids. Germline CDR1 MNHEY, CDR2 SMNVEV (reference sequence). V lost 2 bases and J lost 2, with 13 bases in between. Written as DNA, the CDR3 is TGTGCCAGCAGTTTAGCAGGGGAGGGCGGCAATCAGCCCCAGCATTTT. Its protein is CASSLAGEGGNQPQHF.

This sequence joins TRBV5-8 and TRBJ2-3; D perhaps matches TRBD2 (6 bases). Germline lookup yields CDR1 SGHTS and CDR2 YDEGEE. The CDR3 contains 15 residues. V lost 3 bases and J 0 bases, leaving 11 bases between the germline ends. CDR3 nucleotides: TGTGCCAGCAGCTCCTCCGGGACTAGCACAGATACGCAGTATTTT. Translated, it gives CASSSSGTSTDTQYF.

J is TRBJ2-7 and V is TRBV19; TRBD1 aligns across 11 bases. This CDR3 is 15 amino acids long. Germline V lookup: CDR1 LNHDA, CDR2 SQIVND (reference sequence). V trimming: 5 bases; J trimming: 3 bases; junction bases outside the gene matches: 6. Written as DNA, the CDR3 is TGTGCCAGTAGTCCAGTGGGACAGGGGGACTACGAGCAGTACTTC. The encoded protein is CASSPVGQGDYEQYF.

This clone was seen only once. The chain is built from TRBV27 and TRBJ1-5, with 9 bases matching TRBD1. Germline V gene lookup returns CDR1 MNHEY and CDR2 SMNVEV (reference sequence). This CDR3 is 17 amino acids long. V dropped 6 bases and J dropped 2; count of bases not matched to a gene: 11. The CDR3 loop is CASRDRGRGEGNQPQHF. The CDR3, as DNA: TGTGCCAGCAGGGACAGGGGCAGGGGGGAAGGCAATCAGCCCCAGCATTTT.

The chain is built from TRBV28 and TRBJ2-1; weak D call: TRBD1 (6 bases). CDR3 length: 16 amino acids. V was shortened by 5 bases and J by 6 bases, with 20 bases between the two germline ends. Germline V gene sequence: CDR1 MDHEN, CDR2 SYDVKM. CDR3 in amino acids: CASSHNPTGQSNEQFF. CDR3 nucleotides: TGTGCCAGCAGTCACAACCCAACGGGACAAAGCAATGAGCAGTTCTTC.

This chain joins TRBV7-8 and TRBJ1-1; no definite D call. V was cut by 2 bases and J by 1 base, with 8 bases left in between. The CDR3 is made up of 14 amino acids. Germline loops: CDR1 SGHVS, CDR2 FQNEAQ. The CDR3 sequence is CASSLRRGNTEAFF. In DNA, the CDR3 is TGTGCCAGCAGCTTACGGCGGGGGAACACTGAAGCTTTCTTT.

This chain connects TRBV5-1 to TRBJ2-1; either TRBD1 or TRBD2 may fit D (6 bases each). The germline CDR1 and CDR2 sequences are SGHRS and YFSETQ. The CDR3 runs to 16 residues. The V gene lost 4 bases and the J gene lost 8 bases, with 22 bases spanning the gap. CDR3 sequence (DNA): TGCGCCAGCAGCCCGGATATTACGGGGGCATTCGATGAGCAGTTCTTC. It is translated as CASSPDITGAFDEQFF.

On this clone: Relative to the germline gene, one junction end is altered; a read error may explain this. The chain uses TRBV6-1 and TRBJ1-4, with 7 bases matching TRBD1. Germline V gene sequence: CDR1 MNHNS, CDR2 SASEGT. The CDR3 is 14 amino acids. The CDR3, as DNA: TGTGCCAGCAGTGAAGCTATAAGTGAGGGACAGATGCTTTTT. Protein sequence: CASSEAISEGQMLF.

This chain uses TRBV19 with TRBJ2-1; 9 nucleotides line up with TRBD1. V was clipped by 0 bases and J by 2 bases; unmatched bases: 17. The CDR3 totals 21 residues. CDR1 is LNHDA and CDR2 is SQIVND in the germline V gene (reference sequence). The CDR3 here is CASSIEPGTGLREGPYNEQFF. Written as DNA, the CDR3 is TGTGCCAGTAGTATAGAACCCGGGACAGGGCTACGTGAGGGACCCTACAATGAGCAGTTCTTC.

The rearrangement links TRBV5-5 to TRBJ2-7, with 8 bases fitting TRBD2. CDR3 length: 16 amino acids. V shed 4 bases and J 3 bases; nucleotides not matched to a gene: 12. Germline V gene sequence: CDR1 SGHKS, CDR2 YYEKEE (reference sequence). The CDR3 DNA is TGTGCCAGCAGCATCGTACAGCGGGAGCGAGGCTACGAGCAGTACTTC. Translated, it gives CASSIVQRERGYEQYF.